This T cell receptor (beta chain) originates from a study of cytomegalovirus exposure and HLA in healthy donors. On the study more broadly: In terms of ancestry, the Caucasian-associated cluster contained roughly 80% of the 300 to 400 genotyped donors. Regarding the study as a whole: It was assumed in the presence/absence analyses that sequencing depth was roughly uniform across donors. As a later analysis revealed, the rate of TCR association differed by HLA locus, with DRB1 most and HLA-C fewest. Prior analysis indicated that the majority of TCR beta V segments exhibited productivity approximately 87% or approximately 30% of the time.

A remark on this clone: What it binds is unknown.

The study ran its PCR with 60 Vbeta and 13 Jbeta primers. Profiled with immunoSEQ multiplex PCR; TCRdb holds only in-frame clones, not every one. The sample comprises some 170,000 clones, approximately 78% of which are singletons, and roughly 2.5% rests with the top ten. The ends were cut back, 4 bases at V and 0 bases at J, with 11 bases in the middle. The CDR3 sequence is 16 residues long. Germline CDR1 reads SGHTS; CDR2 reads YDEGEE. The genes are TRBV5-8 and TRBJ1-6, with D possibly being TRBD1 (6 bases). This clonotype was obtained from a human donor in good health. The sequencing input was PBMCs. The CDR3 sequence: CASSPDRSSYNSPLHF. CDR3 coding DNA: TGTGCCAGCAGCCCAGACAGGAGCTCCTATAATTCACCCCTCCACTTT.